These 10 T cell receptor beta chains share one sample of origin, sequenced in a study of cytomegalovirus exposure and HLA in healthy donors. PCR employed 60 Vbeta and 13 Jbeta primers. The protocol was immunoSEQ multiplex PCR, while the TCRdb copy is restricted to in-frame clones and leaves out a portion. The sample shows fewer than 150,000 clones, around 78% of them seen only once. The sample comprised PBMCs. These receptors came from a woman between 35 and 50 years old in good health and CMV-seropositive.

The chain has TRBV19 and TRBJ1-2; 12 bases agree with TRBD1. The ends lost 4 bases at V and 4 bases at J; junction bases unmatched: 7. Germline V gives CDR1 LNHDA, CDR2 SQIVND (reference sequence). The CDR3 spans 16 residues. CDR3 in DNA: TGTGCCAGTAGTACCCAAGGGACAGGGGGCCGCTATGGCTACACCTTC. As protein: CASSTQGTGGRYGYTF.

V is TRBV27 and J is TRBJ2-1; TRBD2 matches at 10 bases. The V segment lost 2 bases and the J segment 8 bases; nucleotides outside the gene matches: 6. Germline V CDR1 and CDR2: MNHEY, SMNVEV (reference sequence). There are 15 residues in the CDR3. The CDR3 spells CASSLVLAGSDEQFF. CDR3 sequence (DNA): TGTGCCAGCAGTTTAGTACTAGCGGGGTCCGATGAGCAGTTCTTC.

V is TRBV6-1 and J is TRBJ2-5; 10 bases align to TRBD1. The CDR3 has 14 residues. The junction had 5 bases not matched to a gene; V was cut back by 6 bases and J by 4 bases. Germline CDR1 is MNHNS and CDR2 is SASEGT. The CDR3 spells CASRGTGVGETQYF. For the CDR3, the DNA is TGTGCCAGCAGGGGGACAGGGGTAGGAGAGACCCAGTACTTC.

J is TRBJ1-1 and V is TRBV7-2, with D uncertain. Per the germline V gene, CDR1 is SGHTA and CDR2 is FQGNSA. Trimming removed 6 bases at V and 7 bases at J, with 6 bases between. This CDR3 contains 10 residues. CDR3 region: CASSNYEAFF. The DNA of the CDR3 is TGTGCCAGCAGTAATTATGAAGCTTTCTTT.

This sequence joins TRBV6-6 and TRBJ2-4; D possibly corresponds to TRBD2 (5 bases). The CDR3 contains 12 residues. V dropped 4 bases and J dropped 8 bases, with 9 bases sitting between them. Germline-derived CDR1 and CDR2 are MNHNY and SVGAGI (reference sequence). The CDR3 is CASSLTGDIQYF. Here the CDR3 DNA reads TGTGCCAGCAGTTTAACCGGGGACATTCAGTACTTC.

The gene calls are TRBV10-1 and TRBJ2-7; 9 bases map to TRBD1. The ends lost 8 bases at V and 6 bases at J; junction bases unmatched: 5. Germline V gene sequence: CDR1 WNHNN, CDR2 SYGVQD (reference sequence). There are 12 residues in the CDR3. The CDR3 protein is CASRDREGEQYF. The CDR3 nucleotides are TGCGCCAGCCGGGACAGGGAAGGCGAGCAGTACTTC.

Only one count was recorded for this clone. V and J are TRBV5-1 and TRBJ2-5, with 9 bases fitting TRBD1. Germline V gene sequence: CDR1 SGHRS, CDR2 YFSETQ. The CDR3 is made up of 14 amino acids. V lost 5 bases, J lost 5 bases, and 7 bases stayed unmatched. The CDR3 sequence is CASSTGGAGETQYF. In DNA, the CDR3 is TGCGCCAGCAGTACAGGGGGCGCAGGGGAGACCCAGTACTTC.

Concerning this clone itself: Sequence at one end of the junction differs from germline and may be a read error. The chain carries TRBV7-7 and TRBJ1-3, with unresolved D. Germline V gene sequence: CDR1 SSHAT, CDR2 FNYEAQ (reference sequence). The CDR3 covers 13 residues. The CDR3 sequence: CASSPRQGNTIYF. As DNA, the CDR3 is TGTGCTAGCAGCCCCCGACAAGGAAACACCATATATTTT. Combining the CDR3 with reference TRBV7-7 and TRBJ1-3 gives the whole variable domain GAGVSQSPRYKVTKRGQDVTLRCDPISSHATLYWYQQALGQGPEFLTYFNYEAQPDKSGLPSDRFSAERPEGSISTLTIQRTEQRDSAMYRCASSPRQGNTIYFGEGSWLTVV.

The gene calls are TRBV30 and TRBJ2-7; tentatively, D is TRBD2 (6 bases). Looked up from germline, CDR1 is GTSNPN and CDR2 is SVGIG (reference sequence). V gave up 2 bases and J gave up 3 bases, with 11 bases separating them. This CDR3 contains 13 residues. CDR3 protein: CAWSWQGGYEQYF. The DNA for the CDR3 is TGTGCCTGGAGTTGGCAGGGAGGCTACGAGCAGTACTTC.

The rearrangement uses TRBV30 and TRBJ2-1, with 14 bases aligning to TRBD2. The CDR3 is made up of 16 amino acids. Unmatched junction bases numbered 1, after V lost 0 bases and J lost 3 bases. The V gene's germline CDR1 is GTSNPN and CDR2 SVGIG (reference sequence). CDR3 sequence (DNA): TGTGCCTGGAGTGTAGGGACTAGCGGGAGCTACAATGAGCAGTTCTTC. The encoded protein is CAWSVGTSGSYNEQFF. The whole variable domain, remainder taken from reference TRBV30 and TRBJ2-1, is SQTIHQWPATLVQPVGSPLSLECTVEGTSNPNLYWYRQAAGRGLQLLFYSVGIGQISSEVPQNLSASRPQDRQFILSSKKLLLSDSGFYLCAWSVGTSGSYNEQFFGPGTRLTVL.